The rows below give T cell receptor beta chains drawn from one sample of a study of response to subunit inactivated influenza vaccine. TCRdb recomputed calls from the RT-PCR reads with MiXCR, one row per CDR3 protein. Of approximately 700,000 distinct CDR3 sequences listed, around 16% are singletons. This specimen consisted of PBMCs from blood, obtained 11 to 12 days after vaccination. The source of these receptors is a man over 45 who received an inactivated influenza vaccine. Each CDR3 is given with its conserved first and last residue. D genes are given only for firm matches. Not every row has a clone size; where given, it reads once, few, many or a size class.

j_gene	d_gene	v_gene	abundance	CDR3aa	CDR3nt
TRBJ2-6	-	TRBV19	few	CASSIFHSGANVLTF	TGTGCCAGTAGTATATTCCATTCTGGGGCCAACGTCCTGACTTTC
TRBJ1-1	-	TRBV10-3	-	CAISRTDSEAFF	TGTGCCATCTCCCGGACGGACAGTGAAGCTTTCTTT
TRBJ2-3	-	TRBV20-1	few	CSARALLGAHTDTQYF	TGCAGTGCTAGAGCCCTGTTGGGGGCGCACACAGATACGCAGTATTTT
TRBJ2-7	TRBD1	TRBV30	-	CAWSLGDRGYEQYF	TGTGCCTGGAGTCTTGGGGACAGGGGCTACGAGCAGTACTTC
TRBJ2-7	-	TRBV7-2	few	CASSLHNTYEQYF	TGTGCCAGCAGCCTCCACAATACGTACGAGCAGTACTTC
TRBJ1-4	-	TRBV9	few	CASSRGGSTNEKLFF	TGTGCCAGCAGCCGAGGGGGTTCAACTAATGAAAAACTGTTTTTT
TRBJ1-5	TRBD1	TRBV28	few	CASRDGTGGDNQPQHF	TGTGCCAGCAGGGACGGGACAGGGGGGGATAATCAGCCCCAGCATTTT
TRBJ1-1	-	TRBV4-3	-	CASSHDWGTEAFF	TGCGCCAGCAGCCACGACTGGGGCACTGAAGCTTTCTTT
TRBJ2-7	TRBD1	TRBV7-6	few	CASSLRDRAPYEQYF	TGTGCCAGCAGCTTACGGGACAGGGCTCCCTACGAGCAGTACTTC
TRBJ2-1	TRBD2	TRBV7-2	-	CASSWGLAGVSEQFF	TGTGCCAGCAGCTGGGGACTAGCGGGAGTATCTGAGCAGTTCTTC
TRBJ2-5	TRBD1	TRBV29-1	-	CSVEGTAQETQYF	TGCAGCGTTGAGGGGACAGCACAAGAGACCCAGTACTTC
TRBJ2-6	-	TRBV27	many	CASSLRVMLSGANVLTF	TGTGCCAGCAGTTTAAGAGTTATGCTCTCTGGGGCCAACGTCCTGACTTTC
TRBJ2-7	-	TRBV20-1	few	CSATDSSYEQYF	TGCAGTGCTACGGACAGCTCCTACGAGCAGTACTTC
TRBJ2-7	-	TRBV5-1	many	CASSLGLGYEQYF	TGTGCCAGCAGCTTAGGGTTGGGCTACGAGCAGTACTTC
TRBJ1-6	TRBD1	TRBV7-2	many	CASSYRQGANNSPLHF	TGTGCCAGCAGTTATCGACAGGGGGCAAATAATTCACCCCTCCACTTT
TRBJ2-7	TRBD1	TRBV3-1	-	CASSRGNRGYEQYF	TGTGCCAGCAGCCGGGGAAACAGGGGATACGAGCAGTACTTC
TRBJ1-2	TRBD1	TRBV7-2	-	CASSLASGTANYGYTF	TGTGCCAGCAGCCTAGCTTCGGGGACAGCTAACTATGGCTACACCTTC
TRBJ2-2	TRBD1	TRBV7-8	many	CASSRDSNTGELFF	TGTGCCAGCAGTCGGGACAGTAACACCGGGGAGCTGTTTTTT
TRBJ2-4	TRBD2	TRBV6-1	-	CASSTRRDSPGGQYF	TGTGCCAGCAGTACCCGCCGGGACTCCCCGGGGGGTCAGTACTTC
TRBJ1-2	TRBD1	TRBV12-3/TRBV12-4	few	CASRLGQGSGYTF	TGTGCCAGCAGGCTGGGACAGGGTAGCGGCTACACCTTC
TRBJ1-1	TRBD1	TRBV18	few	CASSRDRGVTEAFF	TGTGCCAGCTCACGGGACAGGGGAGTGACTGAAGCTTTCTTT
TRBJ2-7	-	TRBV7-9	-	CASSFPTGYEQYF	TGTGCCAGCAGCTTCCCGACGGGTTACGAGCAGTACTTC
TRBJ1-6	-	TRBV12-3/TRBV12-4	-	CASIGANSPLHF	TGTGCCAGCATCGGGGCAAATTCACCCCTCCACTTT
TRBJ1-1	TRBD1	TRBV7-2	-	CASTLDRGRGGTEAFF	TGTGCCAGCACCTTGGACAGGGGGCGCGGCGGCACTGAAGCTTTCTTT
TRBJ2-3	-	TRBV28	-	CASSPYRGAGTDTQYF	TGTGCCAGCAGTCCATACAGGGGTGCGGGGACAGATACGCAGTATTTT
TRBJ1-5	-	TRBV7-8	few	CASGDSINQPQHF	TGTGCCAGCGGGGACTCCATCAATCAGCCCCAGCATTTT
TRBJ2-1	TRBD2	TRBV4-1	-	CASSQTAGGHEFF	TGCGCCAGCAGCCAGACAGCGGGGGGGCATGAGTTCTTC
TRBJ2-3	TRBD2	TRBV9	few	CASSARLASTDTQYF	TGTGCCAGCAGCGCCCGACTAGCGTCCACAGATACGCAGTATTTT
TRBJ2-7	-	TRBV12-3/TRBV12-4	few	CASSFLVAGEQYF	TGTGCCAGCAGTTTTCTGGTCGCGGGCGAGCAGTACTTC
TRBJ2-7	-	TRBV12-3/TRBV12-4	-	CASSLAQGTFPGYEQYF	TGTGCCAGCAGTTTAGCCCAGGGGACCTTTCCGGGCTACGAGCAGTACTTC
TRBJ2-7	-	TRBV20-1	-	CSARDLLVSYEQYF	TGCAGTGCTAGAGATCTTTTAGTCTCCTACGAGCAGTACTTC
TRBJ1-1	-	TRBV7-9	-	CASSTMEGGAFF	TGTGCCAGCAGCACCATGGAGGGAGGAGCTTTCTTT
TRBJ2-5	-	TRBV7-7	few	CASSLMEQETQYF	TGTGCTAGCAGCTTAATGGAACAAGAGACCCAGTACTTC
TRBJ2-7	-	TRBV6-5	few	CASSYSDTSYEQYF	TGTGCCAGCAGTTACTCGGACACCTCCTACGAGCAGTACTTC
TRBJ2-7	TRBD1	TRBV12-3/TRBV12-4	many	CASSLPGQGADEQYF	TGTGCCAGCAGTTTGCCGGGACAGGGAGCCGACGAGCAGTACTTC
TRBJ1-1	TRBD1	TRBV4-3	many	CASSQGFGTGEAFF	TGCGCCAGCAGCCAAGGGTTCGGGACAGGGGAAGCTTTCTTT
TRBJ2-7	-	TRBV10-3	few	CAISVSAPPPHEQYF	TGTGCCATCAGTGTTTCCGCGCCGCCCCCCCACGAGCAGTACTTC
TRBJ2-1	-	TRBV28	few	CASSLYSGLTYNEQFF	TGTGCCAGCAGTTTATATAGCGGCCTAACCTACAATGAGCAGTTCTTC
TRBJ2-7	-	TRBV6-5	few	CASSYSGAGVTEQYF	TGTGCCAGCAGTTACTCGGGGGCAGGGGTTACCGAGCAGTACTTC
TRBJ2-3	TRBD2	TRBV5-1	-	CASSPKNRSGGTDTQYF	TGCGCCAGCAGCCCAAAAAACAGGAGCGGGGGCACAGATACGCAGTATTTT
TRBJ2-7	-	TRBV5-1	few	CASSLVWGPYEQYF	TGCGCCAGCAGCCTGGTTTGGGGGCCCTACGAGCAGTACTTC
TRBJ2-6	TRBD2	TRBV11-2	once	CASSLDVAGFLSSGANVLAF	TGTGCCAGCAGCTTAGATGTAGCGGGATTCCTCAGCTCTGGGGCCAACGTCCTGGCTTTC
TRBJ2-7	TRBD2	TRBV12-3/TRBV12-4	few	CASSLFGGDYEQYF	TGTGCCAGCAGTTTATTCGGGGGGGACTACGAGCAGTACTTC
TRBJ2-7	TRBD1	TRBV7-2	-	CASSPDRLYEQYF	TGTGCCAGCAGCCCGGACAGGCTCTACGAGCAGTACTTC
TRBJ1-1	TRBD1	TRBV5-1	-	CASSTGQAGTEAFF	TGCGCCAGCAGCACAGGACAGGCGGGCACTGAAGCTTTCTTT
TRBJ2-2	TRBD2	TRBV25-1	-	CASRPTPGTSGINTGELFF	TGTGCCAGCAGGCCAACCCCCGGGACTAGCGGGATCAACACCGGGGAGCTGTTTTTT
TRBJ2-3	-	TRBV4-3	few	CASSQDMRGLTRLDTQYF	TGCGCCAGCAGCCAAGATATGAGAGGACTGACACGGCTAGATACGCAGTATTTT
TRBJ2-4	-	TRBV9	-	CASSRGDSAKNIQYF	TGTGCCAGCAGCCGAGGAGACTCAGCCAAAAACATTCAGTACTTC
TRBJ1-4	-	TRBV20-1	-	CSARGSTNEKLFF	TGCAGTGCTAGAGGTTCAACTAATGAAAAACTGTTTTTT
TRBJ2-3	TRBD2	TRBV12-3/TRBV12-4	-	CASSFGGLAGDTDTQYF	TGTGCCAGCAGTTTCGGGGGACTAGCGGGAGACACAGATACGCAGTATTTT